The 27 T cell receptor beta chains presented below share a single source sample, sequenced in a study of response to subunit inactivated influenza vaccine. TCRdb ran MiXCR on the RT-PCR reads and lists one entry per CDR3 protein. The sample lists roughly 620,000 distinct CDR3 sequences, around 10% seen once, with approximately 10% in the top ten. These data also featured in a second study, about T cells expressing NK-cell markers. Turning to that study: cDNA encoding TCR beta was synthesized via 5'RACE template switching incorporating UMIs.

Sample: PBMCs from blood, taken on the day of vaccination. These receptors all come from a man aged 50 to 60 who received an inactivated influenza vaccine.

The V and J genes are TRBV5-1 and TRBJ2-1; possible D gene TRBD1, 6 bases. This CDR3 is built from 16 residues. With 4 bases removed from V and 4 bases from J, the gap between germline ends came to 18 bases. CDR1 is SGHRS and CDR2 is YFSETQ in the germline V gene. DNA of the CDR3: TGCGCCAGCAGCCCGCTCCCCAATACAGGGTACAATGAGCAGTTCTTC. Amino acid sequence: CASSPLPNTGYNEQFF.

This clonotype came up many times. DNA for the CDR3: TGTGCCAGCAGTCCAGATTGGGCGGATACGCAGTATTTT. Translated: CASSPDWADTQYF. The rearrangement joins TRBV12-3 or TRBV12-4 to TRBJ2-3; no reliable D call. With 5 bases removed from V and 6 bases from J, the gap between germline ends came to 12 bases. This CDR3 spans 13 amino acids.

The chain uses TRBV27 and TRBJ2-2; D is possibly TRBD1 or TRBD2 (5 bases each). The CDR3 extends over 16 amino acids. Looked up from germline, CDR1 is MNHEY and CDR2 is SMNVEV (reference sequence). Between the trimmed V and J ends, which lost 4 bases and 2 bases, there was a span of 14 bases. The CDR3 loop is CASSSPLRDNTGELFF. The DNA for the CDR3 is TGTGCCAGCAGTTCCCCTCTCCGGGACAACACCGGGGAGCTGTTTTTT.

The chain is built from TRBV6-1 and TRBJ2-7, with D possibly matching TRBD2 (7 bases). This CDR3 is built from 15 residues. V dropped 7 bases and J dropped 3 bases, with 19 bases sitting between them. Germline V gene sequence: CDR1 MNHNS, CDR2 SASEGT. CDR3 in DNA: TGTGCCAGCATCTCGAGGGGGGGGTACGTCTACGAGCAGTACTTC. Protein: CASISRGGYVYEQYF.

This clonotype appeared a few times. V usage is TRBV5-1 and J usage is TRBJ2-7; TRBD1 might be the D (6 bases). V was pared by 2 bases and J by 2 bases, with 17 bases between. The CDR3 has 16 residues. From germline, CDR1 is SGHRS and CDR2 YFSETQ. CDR3 sequence: CASSFNRDTATYEQYF. The CDR3 DNA reads TGCGCCAGCAGCTTTAACCGGGACACGGCCACCTACGAGCAGTACTTC.

The rearrangement links TRBV28 to TRBJ2-1; D is ambiguous. CDR3 size: 20 residues. Germline V gene lookup returns CDR1 MDHEN and CDR2 SYDVKM. V lost 6 bases, J lost 7 bases, and 34 bases lay in between. The CDR3 DNA sequence: TGTGCCAGCAGACAAGTTGAGCGAATTCTACTGTGGAATCCAAAGAATGAGCAGTTCTTC. Amino acids: CASRQVERILLWNPKNEQFF.

This clonotype was detected a few times. The rearrangement joins TRBV12-3 or TRBV12-4 to TRBJ1-4; no clear D gene. This CDR3 is built from 13 residues. Between the trimmed V and J ends, which lost 6 bases and 8 bases, there was a span of 13 bases. The CDR3 protein is CASREDVREKLFF. The DNA of the CDR3 is TGTGCCAGCAGAGAGGATGTTCGCGAAAAACTGTTTTTT.

This clonotype was detected many times. The genes are TRBV2 and TRBJ2-7, with no clear D. The CDR3 length is 12 residues. Trimming stripped 3 bases from V and 3 bases from J, with 6 bases between. Germline assignment: CDR1 SNHLY and CDR2 FYNNEI. The CDR3 DNA follows: TGTGCCAGCAGTGACCGTGACTACGAGCAGTACTTC. Protein product: CASSDRDYEQYF.

The V call is TRBV29-1, the J call TRBJ2-3; D perhaps matches TRBD1 (5 bases). V was cut by 5 bases and J by 1 base, with 10 bases left in between. CDR3 length: 13 residues. Germline CDR1 reads SQVTM; CDR2 reads ANQGSEA. The CDR3: CSVTGLGTDTQYF. CDR3 bases: TGCAGCGTTACAGGCCTGGGCACAGATACGCAGTATTTT.

The chain joins TRBV15 to TRBJ2-1, with TRBD2 identical over 7 bases. CDR3 length equals 15 residues. V gave up 2 bases and J gave up 4 bases; unmatched junction bases: 5. Germline V lookup: CDR1 LNHNV, CDR2 YYDKDF (reference sequence). This CDR3 is CATSRLLAEYNEQFF. Here the CDR3 DNA reads TGTGCCACCAGCAGACTCCTAGCGGAGTACAATGAGCAGTTCTTC.

The V gene is TRBV7-8, the J gene TRBJ1-2; TRBD1 aligns across 7 bases. The CDR3 sequence is 14 residues long. Germline V CDR1 and CDR2: SGHVS, FQNEAQ. The trim removed 5 bases at V and 4 bases at J, leaving 7 bases unmatched. The CDR3 nucleotides are TGTGCCAGCAGCGTAAGGGGGCTCGGCTATGGCTACACCTTC. It is translated as CASSVRGLGYGYTF. Supplemented by reference TRBV7-8 and TRBJ1-2, the full variable domain reads GAGVSQSPRYKVAKRGQDVALRCDPISGHVSLFWYQQALGQGPEFLTYFQNEAQLDKSGLPSDRFFAERPEGSVSTLKIQRTQQEDSAVYLCASSVRGLGYGYTFGSGTRLTVV.

The chain couples TRBV4-3 to TRBJ2-7; 7 bases are a match to TRBD2. The CDR3 covers 16 residues. V was pared by 0 bases and J by 3 bases, with 8 bases of the junction left unmatched. The germline CDR1 and CDR2 sequences are LGHNA and YSLEER. CDR3 nucleotides: TGCGCCAGCAGCCAAGATCTCCGGGGGGTTCACTACGAGCAGTACTTC. It codes for CASSQDLRGVHYEQYF.

Many counts were recorded for this clonotype. The rearrangement links TRBV7-9 to TRBJ2-5, with 8 bases identical to TRBD2. Trimming took 5 bases from V and 2 from J; bases not matched to a gene: 13. CDR1 and CDR2 from the germline V gene are SEHNR and FQNEAQ (reference sequence). The CDR3 covers 17 residues. The CDR3, as DNA: TGTGCCAGCAGCACCATCGCCCGAGCGGGGGCACAAGAGACCCAGTACTTC. It translates to CASSTIARAGAQETQYF.

Ten or more counts support this clonotype. The rearrangement links TRBV5-1 to TRBJ2-1, with D perhaps matching TRBD1 or TRBD2 (5 bases each). The germline V and J ends were trimmed by 5 bases and 2 bases, with 23 bases remaining between them. CDR3 length equals 18 residues. Germline V lookup: CDR1 SGHRS, CDR2 YFSETQ. The CDR3: CASSSSSRPGPAYNEQFF. The CDR3, as DNA: TGCGCCAGCAGTTCCTCCTCCCGTCCGGGACCTGCCTACAATGAGCAGTTCTTC.

This clonotype was detected a few times. The DNA for the CDR3 is TGCAGTGCTAGAGAACTAGGACAGGGATCCTACAATGAGCAGTTCTTC. Amino acid sequence: CSARELGQGSYNEQFF. This rearrangement joins TRBV20-1 to TRBJ2-1; 8 positions agree with TRBD1. Germline CDR1 DFQATT, CDR2 SNEGSKA (reference sequence). V lost 0 bases and J lost 1; bases outside the gene matches: 5. CDR3 length: 16 amino acids.

For the CDR3, the DNA is TGTGCCAGCAGCTTGCAGCCAGGACCTAGCACAGATACGCAGTATTTT. The encoded protein is CASSLQPGPSTDTQYF. The V and J genes are TRBV5-6 and TRBJ2-3; D remains unclear. CDR1 and CDR2 (germline): SGHDT, YYEEEE. CDR3 length equals 16 residues. Trimming shortened V by 1 base and J by 0 bases, and 12 bases separated the two germline ends.

A few counts support this clonotype. The J gene is TRBJ2-2, the V gene TRBV5-1; TRBD1 matches at 10 bases. The CDR3 has 19 residues. CDR1 and CDR2 (germline): SGHRS, YFSETQ. Losses at the gene ends were 4 bases for V and 2 bases for J; bases not matched to a gene: 14. The CDR3 loop is CASSQGPGQGTSNTGELFF. CDR3 in DNA: TGCGCCAGCAGCCAAGGACCGGGACAGGGGACTTCTAACACCGGGGAGCTGTTTTTT.

This clonotype appeared a few times. The J gene is TRBJ2-1, the V gene TRBV27; 9 bases line up with TRBD1. With 6 bases clipped from V and 6 bases from J, the junction kept 6 bases outside the gene matches. Germline lookup yields CDR1 MNHEY and CDR2 SMNVEV (reference sequence). The CDR3 has 14 residues. The CDR3 protein is CASRYRGRGNEQFF. For the CDR3, the DNA is TGTGCCAGCAGATACAGGGGGCGAGGCAATGAGCAGTTCTTC.

This chain uses TRBV12-3 or TRBV12-4 with TRBJ1-5; 9 nucleotides align to TRBD1. The trim removed 3 bases at V and 4 bases at J, leaving 7 bases unmatched. This CDR3 contains 16 residues. This chain's CDR3 is CASSFRTGEGNQPQHF. Written as DNA, the CDR3 is TGTGCCAGCAGTTTCCGGACAGGGGAGGGGAATCAGCCCCAGCATTTT.

At least ten counts were recorded for this clonotype. The chain combines TRBV12-3 or TRBV12-4 with TRBJ1-3; unclear D gene. The V gene lost 6 bases and the J gene lost 4 bases, with 13 bases spanning the gap. The length of the CDR3 is 14 residues. For the CDR3, the DNA is TGTGCCAGCAGCCTCGGTGGCCCCGGAAACACCATATATTTT. Translated, it gives CASSLGGPGNTIYF.

This rearrangement joins TRBV7-2 to TRBJ1-6; D uncertain. Trimming shortened V by 7 bases and J by 9 bases, and 19 bases separated the two germline ends. Germline V gene lookup returns CDR1 SGHTA and CDR2 FQGNSA. This CDR3 is built from 15 residues. The DNA of the CDR3 is TGTGCCAGCATGATAACGGGCCAAGTGGGTTCACCCCTCCACTTT. Its protein product is CASMITGQVGSPLHF.

This clonotype appeared many times. The J gene is TRBJ2-1, the V gene TRBV30, with D possibly being TRBD1 (6 bases). This CDR3 has 14 amino acids. Between the trimmed V and J ends, which lost 7 bases and 0 bases, there was a span of 13 bases. Looked up from germline, CDR1 is GTSNPN and CDR2 is SVGIG (reference sequence). CDR3 bases: TGTGCCTCAAGACAGGTCAGCTCCTACAATGAGCAGTTCTTC. Its translation is CASRQVSSYNEQFF. The entire variable domain, with the rest obtained from reference TRBV30 and TRBJ2-1, is as follows: SQTIHQWPATLVQPVGSPLSLECTVEGTSNPNLYWYRQAAGRGLQLLFYSVGIGQISSEVPQNLSASRPQDRQFILSSKKLLLSDSGFYLCASRQVSSYNEQFFGPGTRLTVL.

This clonotype has at least ten counts. The chain joins TRBV3-1 to TRBJ2-7; 11 nucleotides agree with TRBD2. Per the germline V gene, CDR1 is LGHDT and CDR2 is YNNKEL (reference sequence). The CDR3 runs to 15 residues. J lost 4 bases, V lost 0 bases, and 2 bases had no gene match. The CDR3 here is CASSQDTSGSYEQYF. The CDR3 region has the DNA TGTGCCAGCAGCCAAGATACTAGCGGGAGTTACGAGCAGTACTTC.

This clonotype was seen a handful of times. The chain has TRBV4-3 and TRBJ2-3, with 7 bases that match TRBD1. The CDR3 spans 16 residues. CDR1 is LGHNA, CDR2 YSLEER, per germline. Trimming took 1 base from V and 2 from J; bases not matched to a gene: 6. The CDR3 DNA sequence: TGCGCCAGCAGCCAAGGGGGGACAGCTTACACAGATACGCAGTATTTT. Amino acid sequence: CASSQGGTAYTDTQYF.

The gene calls are TRBV9 and TRBJ2-1, with TRBD1 as a possible D gene (6 bases). The CDR3 is 15 residues long. Germline-derived CDR1 and CDR2 are SGDLS and YYNGEE. Deletions cut 3 bases from V and 7 bases from J, with 17 bases between. CDR3 sequence reads: CASSGHGAGVNEQFF. The DNA for the CDR3 is TGTGCCAGCAGCGGCCACGGGGCAGGGGTGAATGAGCAGTTCTTC.

The CDR3 is CASSSLMETQYF. CDR3 nucleotide sequence: TGTGCCAGCAGCTCCCTCATGGAGACCCAGTACTTC. This sequence joins TRBV7-9 and TRBJ2-5, with no clear D. The germline V gene encodes CDR1 SEHNR and CDR2 FQNEAQ (reference sequence). CDR3 length equals 12 residues. Trimming cost V 4 bases and J 5 bases, with 8 bases left between them.

This chain links TRBV12-3 or TRBV12-4 with TRBJ2-1; possible D gene TRBD1, 5 bases. Trimming pared 5 bases from V and 9 bases from J, leaving 11 bases between. The CDR3 contains 12 residues. The CDR3 spells CASSLDSIEQFF. Here the CDR3 DNA reads TGTGCCAGCAGTCTTGACAGCATTGAGCAGTTCTTC.